The rows below give T cell receptor beta chains drawn from one sample of a study of blood T cell repertoires in COVID-19. The protocol was immunoSEQ multiplex PCR, while the TCRdb copy is restricted to in-frame clones and leaves out a portion. This table holds 400,000 to 550,000 clones, around 88% found once. Sequencing was carried out using peripheral blood. These TCRs come from a woman aged 25-40 years with acute or convalescent COVID-19. The CDR3 runs from the conserved cysteine through the conserved F or W. A D gene is named only where the DNA matches it firmly. A clone size is listed for some rows: how often the clone was seen (once, few, many), or a class if it is expanded.

cdr3_nt: TGTGCCAGTGCAATCCGGGACAGTAGCACAGATACGCAGTATTTT
cdr3_aa: CASAIRDSSTDTQYF
j_call: TRBJ2-3
v_call: TRBV2
clone_size: once
d_call: TRBD1

cdr3_nt: TGTGCCAGCAGCTTGGAGGGGTACGGAGATACGCAGTATTTT
cdr3_aa: CASSLEGYGDTQYF
j_call: TRBJ2-3
v_call: TRBV5-4
clone_size: NA
d_call: NA

cdr3_nt: TGTGCCAGCAACAAAGACAGGGATCACCAGCCCCAGCATTTT
cdr3_aa: CASNKDRDHQPQHF
j_call: TRBJ1-5
v_call: TRBV2
clone_size: NA
d_call: TRBD1

cdr3_nt: TGTGCCAGCAGCTTCTCGAATACGAGGAAACTGTTTTTT
cdr3_aa: CASSFSNTRKLFF
j_call: TRBJ1-4
v_call: TRBV5-6
clone_size: NA
d_call: NA

cdr3_nt: TGTGCCAGTAGTAACAGGGGAAGTAAAGGGGAGCTGTTTTTT
cdr3_aa: CASSNRGSKGELFF
j_call: TRBJ2-2
v_call: TRBV19
clone_size: few
d_call: TRBD1

cdr3_nt: TGCGCCAGCAGCCCCGACAGTTATGGCTACACCTTC
cdr3_aa: CASSPDSYGYTF
j_call: TRBJ1-2
v_call: TRBV5-1
clone_size: once
d_call: NA

cdr3_nt: TGTGCCAGTAGTACCTCGGGACAGGGCGGCACCGGGGAGCTGTTTTTT
cdr3_aa: CASSTSGQGGTGELFF
j_call: TRBJ2-2
v_call: TRBV19
clone_size: NA
d_call: TRBD1

cdr3_nt: TGCGCCAGCAGCTTGGTGAGTAGACACCTATATAGCAATCAGCCCCAGCATTTT
cdr3_aa: CASSLVSRHLYSNQPQHF
j_call: TRBJ1-5
v_call: TRBV5-1
clone_size: NA
d_call: NA

cdr3_nt: TGTGCCAGCAAAAACATCGACAGGGATGGCTACACCTTC
cdr3_aa: CASKNIDRDGYTF
j_call: TRBJ1-2
v_call: TRBV6-5
clone_size: NA
d_call: TRBD1

cdr3_nt: TGTGCCAGCAGGGGACAGTTGAACTATGGCTACACCTTC
cdr3_aa: CASRGQLNYGYTF
j_call: TRBJ1-2
v_call: TRBV19
clone_size: NA
d_call: TRBD1

cdr3_nt: TGCGCCAGCAGCCATGGGTCCCCGGGACAGGGTTACGAGCAGTACTTC
cdr3_aa: CASSHGSPGQGYEQYF
j_call: TRBJ2-7
v_call: TRBV5-1
clone_size: NA
d_call: TRBD1

cdr3_nt: TGTGCCAGCAGTGATCCCCAAACCCTAGCGGGGGTTTCCGGGGAGCTGTTTTTT
cdr3_aa: CASSDPQTLAGVSGELFF
j_call: TRBJ2-2
v_call: TRBV25-1
clone_size: NA
d_call: TRBD2

cdr3_nt: TGTGTCAGCACTGACAGGGTATCTGTCTCCTATAATTCACCCCTCCACTTT
cdr3_aa: CVSTDRVSVSYNSPLHF
j_call: TRBJ1-6
v_call: TRBV27
clone_size: NA
d_call: TRBD1

cdr3_nt: TGTGCCAGCAGCCAAAGGACAGTCGAAAACATTCAGTACTTC
cdr3_aa: CASSQRTVENIQYF
j_call: TRBJ2-4
v_call: TRBV3-1/TRBV3-2
clone_size: NA
d_call: NA

cdr3_nt: TGTGCCAGCAGCCCCCTCGAGACAGGGGCGGGGACCCAGTACTTC
cdr3_aa: CASSPLETGAGTQYF
j_call: TRBJ2-5
v_call: TRBV7-9
clone_size: once
d_call: TRBD1

cdr3_nt: TGTGCCAGCAGTTTAACCGGGGATACGCAGTATTTT
cdr3_aa: CASSLTGDTQYF
j_call: TRBJ2-3
v_call: TRBV12-3/TRBV12-4
clone_size: NA
d_call: NA

cdr3_nt: TGTGCCAGCAGCTTCGACCGAGGGGGGGCCACAGGGTACACCTTC
cdr3_aa: CASSFDRGGATGYTF
j_call: TRBJ1-2
v_call: TRBV7-8
clone_size: NA
d_call: NA

cdr3_nt: TGTGCCTGGAGCCCCGGGACTAACCGCAACACAGATACGCAGTATTTT
cdr3_aa: CAWSPGTNRNTDTQYF
j_call: TRBJ2-3
v_call: TRBV30
clone_size: NA
d_call: TRBD2

cdr3_nt: TGTGCCAGCAGTTCCCTATTAGCTTACAATGAGCAGTTCTTC
cdr3_aa: CASSSLLAYNEQFF
j_call: TRBJ2-1
v_call: TRBV2
clone_size: NA
d_call: NA

cdr3_nt: TGTGCCAGCCTCGACCCCCGCCAGGTAACGGACGAGCAGTACTTC
cdr3_aa: CASLDPRQVTDEQYF
j_call: TRBJ2-7
v_call: TRBV2
clone_size: NA
d_call: NA

cdr3_nt: TGTGCCAGCAGCGAGCTCTTGCGGGGGGGCTCCGGGGAGCTGTTTTTT
cdr3_aa: CASSELLRGGSGELFF
j_call: TRBJ2-2
v_call: TRBV13
clone_size: NA
d_call: TRBD2

cdr3_nt: TGTGCCAGTAGTCCGCGGGGGGCAGGGAAAAATGAGCAGTTCTTC
cdr3_aa: CASSPRGAGKNEQFF
j_call: TRBJ2-1
v_call: TRBV19
clone_size: NA
d_call: TRBD2

cdr3_nt: TGTGCCACCAGCAGAGCGCATATCGGGGACACTGAAGCTTTCTTT
cdr3_aa: CATSRAHIGDTEAFF
j_call: TRBJ1-1
v_call: TRBV15
clone_size: NA
d_call: NA

cdr3_nt: TGCGCCAGCAGCTTAGACACAGGGGGGAGTCAGCCCCAGCATTTT
cdr3_aa: CASSLDTGGSQPQHF
j_call: TRBJ1-5
v_call: TRBV5-1
clone_size: NA
d_call: TRBD1

cdr3_nt: TGTGCCAGCAGTGACAGGGGACCGTCGGAGACCCAGTACTTC
cdr3_aa: CASSDRGPSETQYF
j_call: TRBJ2-5
v_call: TRBV2
clone_size: once
d_call: NA

cdr3_nt: TGTGCCACCAGCCTGACTAGCGGGGGGAGTGGAGAGACCCAGTACTTC
cdr3_aa: CATSLTSGGSGETQYF
j_call: TRBJ2-5
v_call: TRBV24-1
clone_size: NA
d_call: TRBD2

cdr3_nt: TGTGCCAGCAGTCCGGACAAGGGGATAGGGAATTCACCCCTCCACTTT
cdr3_aa: CASSPDKGIGNSPLHF
j_call: TRBJ1-6
v_call: TRBV27
clone_size: NA
d_call: NA

cdr3_nt: TGTGCCAGCAGCCAAAACGGAGGGGATACGCAGTATTTT
cdr3_aa: CASSQNGGDTQYF
j_call: TRBJ2-3
v_call: TRBV7-3
clone_size: NA
d_call: NA

cdr3_nt: TGTGCCAGCAGCTTAGGGGACAGGGGATTCTACGAGCAGTACTTC
cdr3_aa: CASSLGDRGFYEQYF
j_call: TRBJ2-7
v_call: TRBV13
clone_size: NA
d_call: TRBD1

cdr3_nt: TGTGCCAGCAGTGCCACTATAAAGACCCAGTACTTC
cdr3_aa: CASSATIKTQYF
j_call: TRBJ2-5
v_call: TRBV28
clone_size: NA
d_call: NA

cdr3_nt: TGCGCCAGCAGCTCCCAGGGGGCAGATGGCTACACCTTC
cdr3_aa: CASSSQGADGYTF
j_call: TRBJ1-2
v_call: TRBV5-1
clone_size: few
d_call: TRBD1

cdr3_nt: TGTGCCAGCAGACAGGGCTCTGGAAACACCATATATTTT
cdr3_aa: CASRQGSGNTIYF
j_call: TRBJ1-3
v_call: TRBV3-1/TRBV3-2
clone_size: NA
d_call: NA

cdr3_nt: TGCGCCAGCAGGACAGGGGTTGGGAACACTGAAGCTTTCTTT
cdr3_aa: CASRTGVGNTEAFF
j_call: TRBJ1-1
v_call: TRBV5-1
clone_size: NA
d_call: TRBD1

cdr3_nt: TGTGCCAGCAGAACAGGAGGGCGGGGGCACACAGATACGCAGTATTTT
cdr3_aa: CASRTGGRGHTDTQYF
j_call: TRBJ2-3
v_call: TRBV2
clone_size: NA
d_call: NA

cdr3_nt: TGTGCCACCCATTTTCTACAGGGGGGCACTGAAGCTTTCTTT
cdr3_aa: CATHFLQGGTEAFF
j_call: TRBJ1-1
v_call: TRBV28
clone_size: few
d_call: TRBD1

cdr3_nt: TGTGCCAGCAGTGAACCGGCAGGGGGCGAAAAACTGTTTTTT
cdr3_aa: CASSEPAGGEKLFF
j_call: TRBJ1-4
v_call: TRBV6-1
clone_size: NA
d_call: TRBD1

cdr3_nt: TGTGCCAGCGGTAGGGGGAGCTTTATCGAGCAGTACTTC
cdr3_aa: CASGRGSFIEQYF
j_call: TRBJ2-7
v_call: TRBV2
clone_size: NA
d_call: NA

cdr3_nt: TGTGCCAGCAGCCTGACAGGGTCTGGGGCCAACGTCCTGACTTTC
cdr3_aa: CASSLTGSGANVLTF
j_call: TRBJ2-6
v_call: TRBV7-3
clone_size: NA
d_call: TRBD1

cdr3_nt: TGCGCCAGCAGCTCACCCGGGACAGGGTCCCGCGAGCAGTACTTC
cdr3_aa: CASSSPGTGSREQYF
j_call: TRBJ2-7
v_call: TRBV5-1
clone_size: NA
d_call: TRBD1

cdr3_nt: TGTGCCAGCAGCCCAGGGACAGGGCTCGGCTACACCTTC
cdr3_aa: CASSPGTGLGYTF
j_call: TRBJ1-2
v_call: TRBV7-9
clone_size: once
d_call: TRBD1

cdr3_nt: TGCGCCAGCAGCCAAGATGGGGCAGGTGGCTACGAGCAGTACTTC
cdr3_aa: CASSQDGAGGYEQYF
j_call: TRBJ2-7
v_call: TRBV4-1
clone_size: NA
d_call: NA

cdr3_nt: TGTGCCAGCAGCGGACACGGGGTAGGGACAGATACGCAGTATTTT
cdr3_aa: CASSGHGVGTDTQYF
j_call: TRBJ2-3
v_call: TRBV9
clone_size: NA
d_call: NA

cdr3_nt: TGTGCCAGTAGTAGGAGGGACAGGGGGCCCACTGAAGCTTTCTTT
cdr3_aa: CASSRRDRGPTEAFF
j_call: TRBJ1-1
v_call: TRBV19
clone_size: NA
d_call: TRBD1

cdr3_nt: TGTGCCAGCAGCTTGGCCCCAAACTCTGGGGCCAACGTCCTGACTTTC
cdr3_aa: CASSLAPNSGANVLTF
j_call: TRBJ2-6
v_call: TRBV5-6
clone_size: NA
d_call: NA

cdr3_nt: TGTGCCAGCAGCTTCTCTACGGGACAGTCAAATGAAAAACTGTTTTTT
cdr3_aa: CASSFSTGQSNEKLFF
j_call: TRBJ1-4
v_call: TRBV7-6
clone_size: once
d_call: TRBD1

cdr3_nt: TGTGCCAGCAGCCGACCGCCTGGGAGGGGGAACACTGAAGCTTTCTTT
cdr3_aa: CASSRPPGRGNTEAFF
j_call: TRBJ1-1
v_call: TRBV27
clone_size: few
d_call: NA

cdr3_nt: TGCGCCAGCAGCCTTCTCGACGGGAGCTCCTACGAGCAGTACTTC
cdr3_aa: CASSLLDGSSYEQYF
j_call: TRBJ2-7
v_call: TRBV4-1
clone_size: NA
d_call: NA

cdr3_nt: TGTGCCAGCAGGAACCGGGGACAGGGGGACTACGAGCAGTACTTC
cdr3_aa: CASRNRGQGDYEQYF
j_call: TRBJ2-7
v_call: TRBV2
clone_size: NA
d_call: TRBD1

cdr3_nt: TGTGCCAGCAGTTCACAGGGTTACCAGCCCCAGCATTTT
cdr3_aa: CASSSQGYQPQHF
j_call: TRBJ1-5
v_call: TRBV6-6
clone_size: NA
d_call: NA

cdr3_nt: TGTGCCAGCAGCTCCCAGGCTGGGTATGAGCAGTTCTTC
cdr3_aa: CASSSQAGYEQFF
j_call: TRBJ2-1
v_call: TRBV11-3
clone_size: NA
d_call: NA

cdr3_nt: TGTGCCAGCAGGGCCGGACAGGGCGGGCCCTATAGCAATCAGCCCCAGCATTTT
cdr3_aa: CASRAGQGGPYSNQPQHF
j_call: TRBJ1-5
v_call: TRBV2
clone_size: once
d_call: TRBD1

cdr3_nt: TGTGCCAGCAGCCCTACTACCGGGACATACACCGGGGAGCTGTTTTTT
cdr3_aa: CASSPTTGTYTGELFF
j_call: TRBJ2-2
v_call: TRBV11-3
clone_size: NA
d_call: NA

cdr3_nt: TGCGCCAGCAGCTTGTTAACAGGGACTGGGGCCAACGTCCTGACTTTC
cdr3_aa: CASSLLTGTGANVLTF
j_call: TRBJ2-6
v_call: TRBV5-1
clone_size: NA
d_call: NA

cdr3_nt: TGCGCCAGCAGCCACCCCGGACAGTATAACGAGCAGTACTTC
cdr3_aa: CASSHPGQYNEQYF
j_call: TRBJ2-7
v_call: TRBV4-1
clone_size: once
d_call: NA

cdr3_nt: TGTGCCAGCAGCCAAGACCCTTGGGCCCACCTGACCGGGGAGCTGTTTTTT
cdr3_aa: CASSQDPWAHLTGELFF
j_call: TRBJ2-2
v_call: TRBV3-1/TRBV3-2
clone_size: NA
d_call: NA

cdr3_nt: TGTGCCAGCAGTACAATGACAGATACGCAGTATTTT
cdr3_aa: CASSTMTDTQYF
j_call: TRBJ2-3
v_call: TRBV2
clone_size: NA
d_call: NA

cdr3_nt: TGTGCCAGCAGCCCTGGAGGACCTGAAGCTTTCTTT
cdr3_aa: CASSPGGPEAFF
j_call: TRBJ1-1
v_call: TRBV7-9
clone_size: few
d_call: NA

cdr3_nt: TGTGCCAGCAGTTTTACGGGGGGCAACACCGGGGAGCTGTTTTTT
cdr3_aa: CASSFTGGNTGELFF
j_call: TRBJ2-2
v_call: TRBV5-6
clone_size: NA
d_call: NA

cdr3_nt: TGTGCCAGTCTAGCGGGGGGGCCGGGTACCGGGGAGCTGTTTTTT
cdr3_aa: CASLAGGPGTGELFF
j_call: TRBJ2-2
v_call: TRBV6-5
clone_size: few
d_call: TRBD2